This record looks at one T cell receptor (beta chain) sequence and its context. This sample is drawn from a study of blood T cell repertoires in COVID-19. Study context: Samples representing acute and convalescent COVID-19 were sourced from the United States, Italy and Spain. Sources were T cells, B-cell-depleted T cells, or PBMCs; the material itself was cDNA or gDNA.

V gave up 1 base and J gave up 6 bases, with 7 bases separating them. The germline V gene has CDR1 KGHDR and CDR2 SFDVKD. The CDR3 has 13 residues. The protocol was immunoSEQ multiplex PCR, while the TCRdb copy is restricted to in-frame clones and leaves out a portion. The sample carries under 200,000 clones, under 85% recorded once. The sample taken for sequencing was peripheral blood. J is TRBJ2-3 and V is TRBV24-1; D gene uncertain. The sequence was collected from an older man with acute or convalescent COVID-19. The CDR3 region has the DNA TGTGCCACCAGTGATTTTTACATGGATACGCAGTATTTT. Its protein is CATSDFYMDTQYF.